The next 6 T cell receptor beta chains were all read from a single sample in a study of shared clonotypes between healthy human individuals (TCRdb year 2020). The receptor library was made with the immunoSEQ multiplex PCR assay. Imported from immuneACCESS, the table was reduced by TCRdb to in-frame sequences with V and J called. These copies leave out some clones; in studies compared against another copy, an unresolved V gene accounts for under half, and the cause of the remainder is not known. The sample yields millions of clones; 95% were counted once. The ten largest clones capture around 0.13% of the sample. Specimen: naive CD4+ T cells sorted from blood. The intended sense of this specimen's cell subset or site label: CD45RA+ positively selected. These receptors originate from a man between 18 and 35 years old in good health.

V usage is TRBV27 and J usage is TRBJ2-7, with D maybe TRBD2 (5 bases). The V end lost 5 bases, the J end lost 2 bases, and 13 bases lay between the germline ends. CDR3 length: 14 residues. The germline gives CDR1 MNHEY, CDR2 SMNVEV (reference sequence). This chain's CDR3 is CASSNGIITYEQYF. The CDR3 DNA is TGTGCCAGCAGTAACGGGATAATCACCTACGAGCAGTACTTC.

CDR3 nucleotide sequence: TGTGCCAGCAGCCGGGTCGGGACTAGCGGAGAGGAGACCCAGTACTTC. It encodes CASSRVGTSGEETQYF. V usage is TRBV4-2 and J usage is TRBJ2-5; 11 bases map to TRBD2. The V gene end was trimmed by 4 bases and the J gene end by 5 bases; junction bases not matched to a gene: 9. Germline assignment: CDR1 LGHNA and CDR2 YNFKEQ. CDR3 size: 16 residues.

The V and J genes are TRBV15 and TRBJ2-7; D possibly matches TRBD1 or TRBD2 (6 bases each). The V end was cut by 0 bases, the J end by 4 bases, with 13 bases between. The germline V gene encodes CDR1 LNHNV and CDR2 YYDKDF (reference sequence). CDR3 length: 15 residues. As DNA, the CDR3 is TGTGCCACCAGCAGAGATCTGGGGGGCTATTACGAGCAGTACTTC. This sequence encodes CATSRDLGGYYEQYF.

The gene calls are TRBV7-9 and TRBJ2-1; TRBD2 is a possible D gene (6 bases). Trimming pared 10 bases from V and 12 bases from J, leaving 25 bases between. CDR3 size: 14 residues. Germline-derived CDR1 and CDR2 are SEHNR and FQNEAQ (reference sequence). For the CDR3, the DNA is TGTGCCACCCACCGGGACTCCAATTCGGAGGGGCAGTTCTTC. Translation: CATHRDSNSEGQFF.

The chain has TRBV19 and TRBJ2-6; no clear D. Between the trimmed V and J ends, which lost 3 bases and 0 bases, there was a span of 15 bases. The CDR3 totals 18 residues. CDR1 and CDR2 (germline): LNHDA, SQIVND (reference sequence). CDR3 in amino acids: CASSIGLVGNSGANVLTF. The CDR3 DNA reads as TGTGCCAGTAGTATCGGGTTGGTGGGGAACTCTGGGGCCAACGTCCTGACTTTC. Combining the CDR3 with reference TRBV19 and TRBJ2-6 gives the whole variable domain DGGITQSPKYLFRKEGQNVTLSCEQNLNHDAMYWYRQDPGQGLRLIYYSQIVNDFQKGDIAEGYSVSREKKESFPLTVTSAQKNPTAFYLCASSIGLVGNSGANVLTFGAGSRLTVL.

This chain uses TRBV6-5 with TRBJ2-4, with D unclear. V was clipped by 4 bases and J by 15 bases, with 16 bases between them. In germline, CDR1 is MNHEY, CDR2 SVGAGI. CDR3 length equals 12 residues. CDR3 residues: CASSFLTRRPYF. DNA for the CDR3: TGTGCCAGCAGTTTTCTTACAAGGCGGCCGTACTTC.